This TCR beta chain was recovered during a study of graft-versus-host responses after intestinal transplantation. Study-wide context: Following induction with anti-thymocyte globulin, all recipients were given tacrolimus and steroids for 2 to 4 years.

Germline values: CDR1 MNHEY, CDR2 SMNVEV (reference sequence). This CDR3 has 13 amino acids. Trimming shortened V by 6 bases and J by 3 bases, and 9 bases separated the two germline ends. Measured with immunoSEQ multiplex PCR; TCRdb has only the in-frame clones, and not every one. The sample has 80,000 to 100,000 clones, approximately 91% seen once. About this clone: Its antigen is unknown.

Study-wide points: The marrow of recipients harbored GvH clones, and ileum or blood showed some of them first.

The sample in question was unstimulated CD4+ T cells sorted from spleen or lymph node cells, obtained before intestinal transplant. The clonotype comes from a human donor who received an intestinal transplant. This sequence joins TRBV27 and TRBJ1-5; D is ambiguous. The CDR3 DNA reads TGTGCCAGCAGAGACATGCCCAATCAGCCCCAGCATTTT. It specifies CASRDMPNQPQHF.